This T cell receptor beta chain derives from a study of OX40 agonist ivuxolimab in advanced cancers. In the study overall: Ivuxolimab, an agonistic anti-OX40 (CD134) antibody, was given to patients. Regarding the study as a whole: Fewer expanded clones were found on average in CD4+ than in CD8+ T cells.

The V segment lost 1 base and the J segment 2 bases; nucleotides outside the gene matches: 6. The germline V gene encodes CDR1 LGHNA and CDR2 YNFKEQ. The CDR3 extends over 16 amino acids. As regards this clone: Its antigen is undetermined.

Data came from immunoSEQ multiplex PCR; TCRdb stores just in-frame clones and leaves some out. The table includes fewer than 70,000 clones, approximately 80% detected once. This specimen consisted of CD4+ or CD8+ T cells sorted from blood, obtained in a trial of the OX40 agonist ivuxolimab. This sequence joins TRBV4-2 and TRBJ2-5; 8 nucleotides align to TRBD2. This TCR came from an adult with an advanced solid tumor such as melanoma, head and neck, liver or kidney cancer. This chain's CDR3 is CASSQGRSGGQETQYF. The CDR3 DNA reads TGTGCCAGCAGCCAAGGACGGTCGGGGGGGCAAGAGACCCAGTACTTC.